This T cell receptor (beta chain) was observed in a study of blood T cell repertoires in COVID-19. Study summary: Acute-phase and convalescent COVID-19 samples originated in the United States, Italy and Spain. T cells, B-cell-depleted T cells, or PBMCs provided the cDNA or gDNA that served as material.

Trimming left V 5 bases short and J 4 bases short, with 8 bases between. The CDR3 has 12 residues. Measured with immunoSEQ multiplex PCR; TCRdb has only the in-frame clones, and not every one. Among about 65,000 clones listed, more than 80% were seen once. Sequenced: peripheral blood. The chain combines TRBV12-3 or TRBV12-4 with TRBJ1-2; D not resolved. The receptor was isolated from a man older than 75 with acute or convalescent COVID-19. The CDR3 coding sequence is TGTGCCAGCAGTACTTTTGGCTATGGCTACACCTTC. This sequence encodes CASSTFGYGYTF.